Detailed here is one T cell receptor beta chain. The sample comes from a study of T cell repertoires in cytomegalovirus infection. The CDR3 contains 13 residues. The ends were cut back, 6 bases at V and 7 bases at J, with 15 bases in the middle. Per germline, CDR1 LNHDA and CDR2 SQIVND (reference sequence). TCRdb re-derived calls from the reads in MiXCR, one entry per CDR3 protein. The data show roughly 190,000 distinct CDR3 sequences, roughly 9.8% seen once. The sequencing input was PBMCs. This clonotype was sampled from a human donor in good health (CMV status not recorded). Some clones in this sample may be carry-over from other donors' samples. V and J are TRBV19 and TRBJ1-2; D is ambiguous. For the CDR3, the DNA is TGTGCCAGTAGGACCTTAGTTGGATCTGGCTACACCTTC. Protein sequence: CASRTLVGSGYTF. The complete variable domain, with remaining parts taken from reference TRBV19 and TRBJ1-2, reads DGGITQSPKYLFRKEGQNVTLSCEQNLNHDAMYWYRQDPGQGLRLIYYSQIVNDFQKGDIAEGYSVSREKKESFPLTVTSAQKNPTAFYLCASRTLVGSGYTFGSGTRLTVV.